These T cell receptor beta chains were read from a single sample in a study of blood T cell repertoires in COVID-19. Libraries were prepared by immunoSEQ multiplex PCR; TCRdb keeps only in-frame clonotypes and omits some of them. Among hundreds of thousands of clones listed, roughly nine tenths were seen once. Sequenced material: PBMCs or T cells enriched from blood (not recorded which). These receptors were taken from a young woman with acute COVID-19. Both conserved end residues are part of each CDR3. The order of the fields is D gene, clone size, CDR3 length, V gene, J gene, CDR3 DNA, CDR3 protein. A D gene is named only where the DNA matches it firmly. Rows give clone size only sometimes, using once, few, many, or a class for an expanded clone.

NA,NA,18,TRBV4-1,TRBJ1-6,TGCGCCAGCAGCCATGGACAAATCCGGGTCTCCTATAATTCACCCCTCCACTTT,CASSHGQIRVSYNSPLHF
TRBD1,NA,14,TRBV19,TRBJ1-1,TGTGCCAGTAGGGGACAGGGGGCGACCACTGAAGCTTTCTTT,CASRGQGATTEAFF
TRBD2,NA,17,TRBV10-2,TRBJ2-2,TGCGCCAGCAGTGGGATTAGCGGGGGCTCGAACACCGGGGAGCTGTTTTTT,CASSGISGGSNTGELFF
NA,NA,11,TRBV10-3,TRBJ1-1,TGTGCCATCAGTGAACACTACGAAGCTTTCTTT,CAISEHYEAFF
TRBD1,NA,12,TRBV10-3,TRBJ1-5,TGTGCCATCAGGGACAGGGGTCAGCCCCAGCATTTT,CAIRDRGQPQHF
NA,NA,13,TRBV2,TRBJ1-6,TGTGCCAGTACGACAGACTCTAATTCACCCCTCCACTTT,CASTTDSNSPLHF
TRBD1,NA,12,TRBV19,TRBJ1-2,TGTGCCACCGGGACAGTCACTTATGGCTACACCTTC,CATGTVTYGYTF
TRBD1,NA,12,TRBV5-6,TRBJ1-2,TGTGCCAGCAGTTGGGACAGGAATGGCTACACCTTC,CASSWDRNGYTF
NA,NA,16,TRBV2,TRBJ2-2,TGTGCCAGCAGTGAAGCGGAGATTCCGAACACCGGGGAGCTGTTTTTT,CASSEAEIPNTGELFF
TRBD1,NA,15,TRBV27,TRBJ2-1,TGTGCCAGCAGGCTCAACAGGGGGCTTGTAGATGAGCAGTTCTTC,CASRLNRGLVDEQFF
TRBD1,NA,14,TRBV6-5,TRBJ1-3,TGTGCCAGCAAAACAGGGGGGGATGGAAACACCATATATTTT,CASKTGGDGNTIYF
NA,NA,17,TRBV13,TRBJ2-3,TGTGCCAGCAGCTTAAGGGCTGGCGGGTCGAGCACAGATACGCAGTATTTT,CASSLRAGGSSTDTQYF
NA,NA,12,TRBV11-1,TRBJ2-7,TGTGCCAGCCCCCTCGGGGATTACGAGCAGTACTTC,CASPLGDYEQYF
TRBD2,once,15,TRBV5-1,TRBJ2-7,TGCGCCAGCAGCTTGGACGGACTAGGAGTCGACGAGCAGTACTTC,CASSLDGLGVDEQYF
NA,NA,15,TRBV9,TRBJ2-3,TGTGCCAGCAGCGTAGAAGGGCGGGGCCACCGGGGGCAGTATTTT,CASSVEGRGHRGQYF
NA,NA,16,TRBV4-1,TRBJ2-2,TGCGCCAGCAGCCAAGTCGGTCAGGGGAACACCGGGGAGCTGTTTTTT,CASSQVGQGNTGELFF
TRBD1,few,14,TRBV7-8,TRBJ1-2,TGTGCCAGCAGCCAACGGGACAGGAACTATGGCTACACCTTC,CASSQRDRNYGYTF
NA,NA,14,TRBV27,TRBJ1-3,TGTGCCAGCAAGTCCAGAAGCTCTGGAAACACCATATATTTT,CASKSRSSGNTIYF
NA,few,12,TRBV24-1,TRBJ1-3,TGTGCCACGCAGGGTTCTGGAAACACCATATATTTT,CATQGSGNTIYF
TRBD2,few,15,TRBV6-2/TRBV6-3,TRBJ2-7,TGTGCCAGCAGTTACCGCGGGACTAGTTCCTACGAGCAGTACTTC,CASSYRGTSSYEQYF
NA,NA,17,TRBV18,TRBJ2-6,TGTGCCAGCTCACCAGTATCGGACAACTCTGGGGCCAACGTCCTGACTTTC,CASSPVSDNSGANVLTF
NA,NA,14,TRBV6-5,TRBJ1-1,TGTGCCAGCAGTTACGCTCGAGGGAACACTGAAGCTTTCTTT,CASSYARGNTEAFF
TRBD1,NA,15,TRBV5-6,TRBJ1-5,TGTGCCAGCAGCTTCCGGCCAGGGGGCGATCAGCCCCAGCATTTT,CASSFRPGGDQPQHF
NA,NA,12,TRBV12-3/TRBV12-4,TRBJ2-1,TGTGCCAGCAGTTTGGCAGGGAATGAGCAGTTCTTC,CASSLAGNEQFF
TRBD2,few,16,TRBV13,TRBJ2-7,TGTGCCAGCAGACACTCGATAGCGGGAGGGTATTACGAGCAGTACTTC,CASRHSIAGGYYEQYF
TRBD2,NA,15,TRBV27,TRBJ2-7,TGTGCCAGCAGTAAGGGACTAGCGGGCTCCTACGAGCAGTACTTC,CASSKGLAGSYEQYF
NA,NA,14,TRBV9,TRBJ1-6,TGTGCCAGCAGCGGGGCAGGGGTTGGTTCACCCCTCCACTTT,CASSGAGVGSPLHF